The 21 T cell receptor beta chains below come from one sample, sequenced in a study of T cells in women clearing cervical HPV infection. Sequencing was performed with immunoSEQ multiplex PCR; in TCRdb, only in-frame clones are kept and a portion is missing. The table lists tens of thousands of clones. Sequencing was carried out using blood buffy coat. These receptors were collected from a woman aged 18 to 69 with a cervical HPV16 infection that either progressed to CIN3+ or cleared (not recorded which).

As concerns this clone: Germline and junction disagree at one end, which may indicate a read error. The read terminates 3 residues before the CDR3 end, so the remaining end is supplied by the germline J gene. Other DNA sequences of this sample code for an identical CDR3. This chain connects TRBV20-1 to TRBJ1-2; D may be TRBD1 (5 bases). The CDR3 sequence is 18 residues long. CDR1 is DFQATT, CDR2 SNEGSKA, per germline (reference sequence). The CDR3 here is CSARVLGQGDRTNYGYTF. The CDR3 bases that were read are TGCAGTGCTAGAGTTTTAGGCCAGGGAGATCGCACTAACTATGGA.

With respect to this clone: The read stops 3 residues short of the end of the CDR3; the missing end is completed from the germline J gene. The chain is built from TRBV2 and TRBJ2-1; D is unresolved. Trimming stripped 8 bases from V and 0 bases from J, with 8 bases between. The CDR3 has 13 residues. The germline gives CDR1 SNHLY, CDR2 FYNNEI. CDR3 loop: CASYSASYNEQFF. Incomplete CDR3 DNA: TGTGCCAGCTACTCCGCCTCCTACAATGAG.

On this clone: The CDR3 end falls 3 residues outside the read, so it is completed with the germline J gene. The chain recombines TRBV2 with TRBJ2-3, with D maybe TRBD1 (6 bases). Germline V gives CDR1 SNHLY, CDR2 FYNNEI. The length of the CDR3 is 12 residues. CDR3 amino acids: CAGHRELETQYF. The part of the CDR3 DNA that was read is TGTGCCGGCCACAGGGAACTAGAGACG.

Comment on this clone: From the germline J gene comes the end of the CDR3, since the read stops 3 residues before it. The gene calls are TRBV6-2 or TRBV6-3 and TRBJ2-2; 12 nucleotides agree with TRBD2. The CDR3 length is 16 residues. The V segment lost 5 bases and the J segment 5 bases; nucleotides outside the gene matches: 6. Germline V gives CDR1 MNHEY, CDR2 SVGEGT. The part of the CDR3 DNA that was read is TGTGCCAGCAGTCTAACTCTAGCGGGGGGGACCGGGGAG. This gives the protein CASSLTLAGGTGE. The complete CDR3 reads CASSLTLAGGTGELFF.

Regarding this clone: The CDR3 is cut off 3 residues early in the read; its end comes from the germline J gene. The chain recombines TRBV19 with TRBJ1-2, with no clear D. V was trimmed by 3 bases and J by 0 bases, leaving 11 bases between them. The CDR3 is 15 amino acids. Germline V gene lookup returns CDR1 LNHDA and CDR2 SQIVND (reference sequence). CDR3 sequence: CASSILQTTNYGYTF. Incomplete CDR3 DNA: TGTGCCAGTAGTATTCTGCAGACTACTAACTATGGC.

Points on this clone: Read data end 3 residues before the CDR3 end; the end is taken from the germline J gene. The V gene is TRBV5-1, the J gene TRBJ2-1; D gene unclear. Germline CDR1 reads SGHRS; CDR2 reads YFSETQ. With 1 base removed from V and 9 bases from J, the gap between germline ends came to 14 bases. This CDR3 is 14 amino acids long. CDR3 DNA, as far as it was read: TGCGCCAGCAGCTTGTCGATCTCGTCAGGTGAG. It specifies CASSLSISSGE. The whole CDR3 reads CASSLSISSGEQFF.

For this clone: The CDR3 end is not reached by the read, which stops 3 residues before it; the germline J gene fills it in. The chain uses TRBV13 and TRBJ2-7, with 13 bases aligning to TRBD2. The CDR3 is 19 amino acids. Germline lookup yields CDR1 PRHDT and CDR2 FYEKMQ (reference sequence). J lost 3 bases, V lost 1 base, and 12 bases had no gene match. The CDR3 sequence is CASSLAGLAGLGSIYEQYF. CDR3 DNA (partial): TGTGCCAGCAGCTTAGCGGGACTAGCGGGGTTAGGGTCCATCTACGAG. The whole variable domain, filled in from reference TRBV13 and TRBJ2-7, reads AAGVIQSPRHLIKEKRETATLKCYPIPRHDTVYWYQQGPGQDPQFLISFYEKMQSDKGSIPDRFSAQQFSDYHSELNMSSLELGDSALYFCASSLAGLAGLGSIYEQYFGPGTRLTVT.

A note on this clone: The observed sequence ends 3 residues before the CDR3 terminus, with the missing tail filled in from the germline J gene. This chain uses TRBV2 with TRBJ1-2; the match to TRBD1 covers 7 bases. Trimming removed 6 bases from V and 2 bases from J; junction bases left unmatched: 6. CDR3 size: 14 residues. Germline V gene sequence: CDR1 SNHLY, CDR2 FYNNEI. The sequenced part of the CDR3 DNA is TGTGCCAGCAGCCGACAGGGTCAGAACTATGGC. Encoded protein: CASSRQGQNYG. The whole CDR3 region reads CASSRQGQNYGYTF.

Turning to this clone: From the germline J gene comes the end of the CDR3, since the read stops 3 residues before it. J is TRBJ2-7 and V is TRBV5-1, with TRBD1 matching 7 bases. Germline CDR1 and CDR2: SGHRS and YFSETQ. Losses at the gene ends were 4 bases for V and 3 bases for J; bases not matched to a gene: 7. The CDR3 contains 14 residues. Here the CDR3 reads CASSEPGQIYEQYF. Incomplete CDR3 DNA: TGCGCCAGCAGCGAACCGGGACAGATCTACGAG.

Turning to this clone: Read sequence stops 3 residues before the CDR3 end, and the germline J gene provides the missing end. This chain links TRBV20-1 with TRBJ1-1, with 8 bases aligning to TRBD1. The CDR3 length is 15 residues. With V trimmed by 5 bases and J by 3 bases, 11 bases remained unmatched. CDR1 is DFQATT and CDR2 is SNEGSKA in the germline V gene (reference sequence). CDR3 DNA (partial): TGCAGTGCTTCGAAACACGACAGGGGAGACACTGAA. This encodes CSASKHDRGDTE. The full CDR3 sequence reads CSASKHDRGDTEAFF.

Notes on this clone: The read halts 3 residues ahead of the CDR3 end, with the missing end drawn from the germline J gene. The chain recombines TRBV20-1 with TRBJ2-3; 10 nucleotides line up with TRBD2. CDR1 and CDR2 from the germline V gene are DFQATT and SNEGSKA (reference sequence). The CDR3 consists of 14 residues. The CDR3 is CSASIERGGQAQYF. The part of the CDR3 DNA that was read is TGCAGTGCTAGTATCGAGCGGGGGGGGCAAGCG.

As for this clone: The junction departs from germline at one end; a sequencing error may be responsible. The read halts 3 residues ahead of the CDR3 end, with the missing end drawn from the germline J gene. In the same sample, other DNA sequences code for this CDR3. V usage is TRBV4-1 and J usage is TRBJ1-3, with TRBD1 matching 12 bases. The V gene's germline CDR1 is MGHRA and CDR2 YSYEKL. The CDR3 loop spans 16 amino acids. The chain's CDR3 is CASSLRDRGRGNTIYF. The CDR3 bases that were read are TGCGCCAGCAGCCTCCGGGACAGGGGGCGTGGAAACACG.

Note on this clone: The CDR3 end lies 3 residues beyond the end of the read and is filled in from the germline J gene. This sequence joins TRBV7-3 and TRBJ2-5; D gene unclear. The CDR3 sequence is 15 residues long. Trimming pared 4 bases from V and 4 bases from J, leaving 16 bases between. Germline CDR1 and CDR2: SGHTA and FQGTGA. The sequenced part of the CDR3 DNA is TGTGCCAGCAGCTCACAGTCCTCCCCAGGAGAGACC. This codes for CASSSQSSPGET. In full, the CDR3 reads CASSSQSSPGETQYF.

A note on this clone: The read comes to an end 3 residues before the CDR3 does, leaving the germline J gene to fill in the end. This chain links TRBV30 with TRBJ1-1; D possibly corresponds to TRBD1 (5 bases). Trimming took 5 bases from V and 0 from J, leaving 7 bases between them. Germline V gives CDR1 GTSNPN, CDR2 SVGIG (reference sequence). This CDR3 contains 12 residues. The CDR3 protein is CAWGRVNTEAFF. CDR3 DNA (partial): TGTGCCTGGGGCAGGGTGAACACTGAA. Based on the CDR3 plus reference TRBV30 and TRBJ1-1, the full variable domain is SQTIHQWPATLVQPVGSPLSLECTVEGTSNPNLYWYRQAAGRGLQLLFYSVGIGQISSEVPQNLSASRPQDRQFILSSKKLLLSDSGFYLCAWGRVNTEAFFGQGTRLTVV.

Of note for this clone: The sequenced fragment ends 3 residues before the CDR3 boundary, so the rest is inferred from the germline J gene. This sequence joins TRBV7-9 and TRBJ2-4, with D tentatively TRBD1 (6 bases). Germline CDR1 and CDR2: SEHNR and FQNEAQ (reference sequence). CDR3 length equals 14 residues. CDR3 DNA (partial): TGTGCCAGCACCCGACAGGTTGATGACTATGGT. Translation gives CASTRQVDDYG. In full, the CDR3 reads CASTRQVDDYGQYF.

Concerning this clone itself: The read terminates 3 residues ahead of where the CDR3 ends, so the germline J gene completes it. The gene calls are TRBV6-2 or TRBV6-3 and TRBJ2-7; 12 nucleotides align to TRBD2. CDR1 is MNHEY and CDR2 is SVGEGT in the germline V gene. The CDR3 extends over 15 amino acids. With V trimmed by 4 bases and J by 3 bases, 4 bases remained unmatched. CDR3: CASSSWTSGNYEQYF. The part of the CDR3 DNA that was read is TGTGCCAGCAGTTCCTGGACTAGCGGGAACTACGAG.

Note on this clone: With the read ending 3 residues before the CDR3 end, the germline J gene is used to fill in that end. This chain links TRBV5-5 with TRBJ1-6; maybe TRBD1 (6 bases). The V gene lost 0 bases and the J gene lost 4 bases, with 8 bases spanning the gap. Germline CDR1 is SGHKS and CDR2 is YYEKEE (reference sequence). This CDR3 comprises 15 residues. The CDR3 loop reads CASSLETGYNSPLHF. The covered CDR3 bases are TGTGCCAGCAGCTTGGAAACAGGGTATAATTCACCC.

Points on this clone: The read is 3 residues too short to cover the CDR3 end, so that end is filled in from the germline J gene. The genes are TRBV19 and TRBJ2-3; tentatively, D is TRBD1 (6 bases). Germline CDR1 and CDR2: LNHDA and SQIVND (reference sequence). Between the trimmed V and J ends, which lost 3 bases and 5 bases, there was a span of 15 bases. The CDR3 is made up of 15 amino acids. The CDR3: CASSILGQSRDTQYF. CDR3 DNA, as far as it was read: TGTGCCAGTAGTATTTTAGGACAGTCGAGAGATACG.

Remarks on this clone: The CDR3 is cut off 3 residues early in the read; its end comes from the germline J gene. The V gene is TRBV10-1, the J gene TRBJ2-3; possible D gene TRBD2, 5 bases. CDR3 length: 12 residues. Germline CDR1 WNHNN, CDR2 SYGVQD (reference sequence). The V end lost 4 bases, the J end lost 6 bases, and 8 bases lay between the germline ends. The CDR3 loop is CASSGGYDTQYF. CDR3 DNA (partial): TGCGCCAGCAGTGGAGGGTACGATACG.

This clone counts as medium-sized by frequency. The read stops 3 residues short of the end of the CDR3; the missing end is completed from the germline J gene. The gene calls are TRBV6-1 and TRBJ2-5; TRBD2 might be the D (6 bases). Germline values: CDR1 MNHNS, CDR2 SASEGT. The CDR3 is 14 residues long. V was cut by 2 bases and J by 5 bases, with 12 bases left in between. The part of the CDR3 DNA that was read is TGTGCCAGCAGTGAATGGAGGACTATGGAGACC. Its translation is CASSEWRTMET. The complete CDR3 protein is CASSEWRTMETQYF.

Notes on this clone: With the read ending 3 residues before the CDR3 end, the germline J gene is used to fill in that end. This chain joins TRBV11-1 and TRBJ2-5; 7 bases map to TRBD2. V gave up 5 bases and J gave up 7 bases; unmatched junction bases: 13. The CDR3 runs 15 residues. Germline CDR1 is SGHAT and CDR2 is FQDESV (reference sequence). The part of the CDR3 DNA that was read is TGTGCCAGCAGCACCCGTGGGACTAATCCGATGACC. Protein sequence: CASSTRGTNPMT. The entire CDR3 protein reads CASSTRGTNPMTQYF.